Sequencing of this T cell receptor (beta chain) was carried out in a study of blood T cell repertoires in COVID-19. From germline, CDR1 is SGHTA and CDR2 FQGNSA. Trimming stripped 5 bases from V and 0 bases from J, with 13 bases between. The CDR3 totals 16 residues. Libraries were prepared by immunoSEQ multiplex PCR; TCRdb keeps only in-frame clonotypes and omits some of them. The sample holds tens of thousands of clones, about nine tenths seen once. This sequence was found in a woman of 80 years or more with active or convalescent COVID-19. Input material: peripheral blood. This chain joins TRBV7-2 and TRBJ1-4; unclear D gene. The CDR3 is CASSPEGPSTNEKLFF. DNA of the CDR3: TGTGCCAGCAGCCCGGAGGGCCCGTCAACTAATGAAAAACTGTTTTTT.